This T cell receptor beta chain was documented in a study of shared clonotypes between healthy human individuals (dated by TCRdb to about 2020). About the investigation overall: The cohort comprised a couple of women and a few men aged 18 to 49 years. Between about 0.94 and 8.9 billion PBMCs per donor were obtained by leukapheresis. Blood TCR repertoires of about five healthy adults were deeply sequenced to estimate repertoire size and the extent of clonotype sharing between individuals. For each donor, CD4 naive and CD4 memory were each given three plates, CD8 naive was given two plates, and CD8 memory was given one plate. To increase sequencing depth and limit assay-specific biases, different laboratories used diverse techniques to prepare libraries and sequence TCR repertoires. General conclusions and limits of the study: Across four donors, approximately 4.9% of naive CD4, around 3.5% of naive CD8, 2% to 2.5% of memory CD4, and under 0.45% of memory CD8 clonotypes were shared. Pairwise subsampling led to the expectation that sequencing depth would affect the degree of clonotype sharing among donors. The genetic and exposure-history diversity represented was limited by the small number of donors. Even with the large sequencing depth, rarefaction of the sorted-subset datasets indicated that sequencing was incomplete. Sampling was restricted to blood, and TCR repertoires in tissues likely differ from the TCR repertoires found in blood. Clonotypes shared by all four sorted-subset donors showed higher generation probabilities than non-shared clonotypes. Larger estimated clonotype richness was generally found for naive subsets than for memory subsets.

The donors were healthy, HIV-negative adults who had no recently reported acute infections or vaccinations. Every donor was a Caucasian adult residing in Nashville, Tennessee, USA. CD4+ T cells were enriched by magnetic negative selection; naive cells were then positively selected on CD45RA, and the negative fraction formed the memory subset. Blood was obtained by leukapheresis, after which PBMCs were separated by Ficoll-Histopaque density gradient centrifugation and cryopreserved in liquid nitrogen vapor phase. Analytical flow cytometry was used to check the purity and quantity of each magnetically sorted T cell population. Each sorted fraction had its genomic DNA isolated and then quantified by UV absorbance on a Nanodrop 2000c. To note about this clone: The target of this receptor is not known. No base-level quality is on record; no much larger clone is a single base apart.

CDR1 is given as MGHRA and CDR2 as YSYEKL, both from the germline V gene. Trimming accounts for 3 bases at V and 4 bases at J, while the number of junction bases matched to no gene is 3. The CDR3, cysteine through phenylalanine, is 15 amino acids long. Only CDR3 DNA remains: 45 bases, in frame from the first base. Using the deep immunoSEQ assay, multiplex PCR amplified TCR CDR3 regions from genomic DNA. Extracted genomic DNA from each cell subset was spread evenly across all wells of several immunoSEQ 96-well plates, with each plate serving as a replicate. For sorted subsets, each replicate PCR was loaded with roughly 190 ng genomic DNA, equivalent to 32,000 or so T cell genomes. The purified libraries were quantified using a Qubit 3.0 fluorometer, sized with a Bioanalyzer 2100, and then quantified again using the KAPA Library Quantification kit. A separate single-read 150-cycle Illumina NextSeq 550 flow cell was used to sequence each immunoSEQ 96-well plate. Under the source paper's analysis protocol: Because only junctional sequences without quality scores were contained in the immunoSEQ output, filtering matching that applied to full-length reads could not be performed. Sequences were annotated with PyIR, a Python wrapper for IgBLAST v1.9, using IMGT germline references to assign V/J genes and CDR3. Reads were removed for weak V/J assignments (E-value above 1e-6), missing CDR3, stop codons, out-of-frame junctions, or ambiguous translated residues. V3J clonotypes were defined as sequences sharing the same inferred V gene, J gene, and CDR3 amino acid sequence. Percentage overlap between repertoires was calculated by dividing the number of shared unique clonotypes by the size of the smaller repertoire. Repertoire richness was assessed with RTK rarefaction, the Chao1 estimator, and Recon v2.1 estimates of unobserved clonotypes. Generation probabilities for all TCRbeta clonotypes obtained by the gDNA method from a handful of donors were computed using OLGA. What TCRdb holds here is the immuneACCESS table cut down to in-frame rearrangements. Part of the clones is not present; checked against another copy, under half of the missing clones reflect an unresolved V gene, and the others are unexplained. The D gene and trimming were derived from the DNA, and the V and J assignments and clone size from that table. This sample holds about 1.1 million clones; around 78% were observed only once. Of the sample, more than 0.5% is held by the ten largest clones.

The chain uses TRBV4-1 and TRBJ2-2; 9 nucleotides in the junction match TRBD2. Specimen: memory CD4+ T cells from PBMCs. Interpreted using the paper, the cell subset or site label stands for: CD45RA-negative fraction. This clonotype was sampled from a young man in good health. Some clones in this sample may be carry-over from other donors' samples. The CDR3: CASSQGGRGTGELFF. In nucleotide form, the sequence is TGCGCCAGCAGCCAGGGCGGGAGGGGCACCGGGGAGCTGTTTTTT.